Described below is a single T cell receptor (beta chain) sequence and its context. Its antigen is still unknown. This entry is derived from a study of T-cell memory formation after mild COVID-19. About the research overall: TCR clusters were mostly confined to one donor each.

Constant-segment primers were used for 5'RACE, and the resulting TCR alpha and TCR beta cDNA libraries carried sample barcodes and UMIs. TCRdb passed the 5' RACE reads through MiXCR, listing each CDR3 protein once. Here the sample spans fewer than 650,000 distinct CDR3 sequences, 15% to 20% being singletons. Study-level findings and limits: CD4/CD8 balance held among clones contracting day 15 to 85, and later expanders leaned CD4+. CD8+ contracting clones occupied EMRA, while CD4+ ones occupied mainly CM and EM.

This CDR3 is built from 16 residues. Germline assignment: CDR1 SGHDN and CDR2 FVKESK. The trim removed 2 bases at V and 4 bases at J, leaving 8 bases unmatched. The gene calls are TRBV14 and TRBJ2-3, with TRBD1 identical over 8 bases. This TCR came from an adult woman who had mild COVID-19 (a few samples of this study predate the infection). Cell type and time point are not known. Sequenced input: PBMCs or a T cell subset sorted from them (not recorded which). This CDR3 is CASSQLRQGRSDTQYF. As DNA, the CDR3 is TGTGCCAGCAGCCAATTGAGACAGGGGAGGTCAGATACGCAGTATTTT.